Each of the 2 T cell receptor beta chains below was sequenced from the same sample in a study of CD8+CD57+ T cells in acquired aplastic anemia. The sequenced patients had an expansion of CD8+CD57+ cells seen by flow cytometry. Genomic DNA was employed as the template in profiling TCR beta VDJ and CDR3. Each CDR3 protein is one row after TCRdb ran MiXCR on the reads. The data show more than 150,000 distinct CDR3 sequences, less than 50% seen once. The sample was sorted CD4+, CD8+, or CD8+CD57+ T cells (not recorded which) from PBMCs. Every receptor here comes from a human donor with aplastic anemia.

At least ten counts were recorded for this clonotype. The CDR3 region is CASRKDRATTEAFF. The DNA for the CDR3 is TGTGCCAGCAGAAAAGACAGGGCCACCACTGAAGCTTTCTTT. This rearrangement joins TRBV2 to TRBJ1-1, with 7 bases that match TRBD1. Germline V gene sequence: CDR1 SNHLY, CDR2 FYNNEI. This CDR3 is built from 14 residues. V lost 6 bases and J lost 4; bases outside the gene matches: 8.

This clonotype was found many times. CDR3 in amino acids: CASSLAEPRTQYF. The CDR3 coding sequence is TGCGCCAGCAGCTTGGCCGAACCGAGGACGCAGTATTTT. The chain uses TRBV5-1 and TRBJ2-3, with D hard to call. The CDR3 contains 13 residues. Germline loops: CDR1 SGHRS, CDR2 YFSETQ. Trimming took 0 bases from V and 9 from J, leaving 11 bases between them.